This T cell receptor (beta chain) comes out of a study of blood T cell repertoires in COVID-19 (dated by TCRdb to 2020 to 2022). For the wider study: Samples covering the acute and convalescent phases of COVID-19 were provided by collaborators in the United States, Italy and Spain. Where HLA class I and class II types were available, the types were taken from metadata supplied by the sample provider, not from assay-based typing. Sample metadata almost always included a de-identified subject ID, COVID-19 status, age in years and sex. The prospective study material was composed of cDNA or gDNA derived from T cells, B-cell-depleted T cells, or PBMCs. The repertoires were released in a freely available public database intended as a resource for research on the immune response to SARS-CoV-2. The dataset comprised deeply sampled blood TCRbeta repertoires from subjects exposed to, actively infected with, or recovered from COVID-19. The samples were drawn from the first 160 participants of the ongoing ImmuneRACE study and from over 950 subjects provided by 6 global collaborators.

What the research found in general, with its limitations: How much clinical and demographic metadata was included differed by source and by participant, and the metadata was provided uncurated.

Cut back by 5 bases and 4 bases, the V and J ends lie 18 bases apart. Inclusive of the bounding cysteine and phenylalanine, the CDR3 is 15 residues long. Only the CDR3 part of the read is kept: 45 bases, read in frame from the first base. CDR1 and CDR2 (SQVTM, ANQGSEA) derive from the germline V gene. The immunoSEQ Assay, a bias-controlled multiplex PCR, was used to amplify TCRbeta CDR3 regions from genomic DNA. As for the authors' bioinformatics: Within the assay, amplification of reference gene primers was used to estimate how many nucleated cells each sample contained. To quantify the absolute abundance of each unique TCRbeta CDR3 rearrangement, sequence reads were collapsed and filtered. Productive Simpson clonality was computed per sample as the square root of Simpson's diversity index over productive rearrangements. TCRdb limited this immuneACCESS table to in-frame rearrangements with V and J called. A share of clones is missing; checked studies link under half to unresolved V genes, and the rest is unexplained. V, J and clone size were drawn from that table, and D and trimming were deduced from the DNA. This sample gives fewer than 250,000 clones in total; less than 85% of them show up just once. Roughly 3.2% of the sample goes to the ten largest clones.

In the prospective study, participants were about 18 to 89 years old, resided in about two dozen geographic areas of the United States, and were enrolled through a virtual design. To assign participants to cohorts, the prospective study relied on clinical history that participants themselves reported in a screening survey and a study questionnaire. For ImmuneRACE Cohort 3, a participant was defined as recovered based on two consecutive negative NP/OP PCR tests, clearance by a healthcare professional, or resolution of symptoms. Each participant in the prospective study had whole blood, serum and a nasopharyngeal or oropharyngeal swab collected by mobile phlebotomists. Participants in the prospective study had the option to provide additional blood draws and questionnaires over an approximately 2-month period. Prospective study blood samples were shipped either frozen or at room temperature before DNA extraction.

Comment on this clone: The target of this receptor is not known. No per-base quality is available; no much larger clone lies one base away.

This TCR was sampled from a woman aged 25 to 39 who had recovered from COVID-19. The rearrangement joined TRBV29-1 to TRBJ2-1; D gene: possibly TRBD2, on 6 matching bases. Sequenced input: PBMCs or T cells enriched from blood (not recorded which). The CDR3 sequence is CSVSTEWGTYNEQFF. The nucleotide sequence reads TGCAGCGTTTCCACCGAGTGGGGGACTTACAATGAGCAGTTCTTC.